These 31 T cell receptor beta chains share one sample of origin, sequenced in a study of T cell repertoires in cytomegalovirus infection. Using its own MiXCR run on the reads, TCRdb lists one record per CDR3 protein. The repertoire holds about 400,000 distinct CDR3 sequences, roughly 36% seen once, with 13% in the top ten. Antigen specificity for these receptors is unknown. Material: cultured PBMCs, obtained from culture after CMV antigen stimulation. These receptors all come from a human donor in good health (CMV status not recorded). Some clones in this sample may be carry-over from other donors' samples.

This clonotype was detected only a few times. The rearrangement links TRBV7-2 to TRBJ2-3; D may correspond to TRBD1 or TRBD2 (6 bases each). Germline V gene lookup returns CDR1 SGHTA and CDR2 FQGNSA. The V end was cut by 0 bases, the J end by 4 bases, with 17 bases between. The CDR3 covers 17 residues. DNA for the CDR3: TGTGCCAGCAGCTTAGCGATGGGGGGCTCGCTACCAGATACGCAGTATTTT. It specifies CASSLAMGGSLPDTQYF.

The chain joins TRBV18 to TRBJ2-5, with a tentative D call TRBD2 (5 bases). Germline CDR1 reads KGHSH; CDR2 reads LQKENI. V shed 2 bases and J shed 1 base, with 11 bases lying between them. This CDR3 comprises 15 residues. DNA of the CDR3: TGTGCCAGCTCACCAAAGCGGCAGATCCAAGAGACCCAGTACTTC. This translates into CASSPKRQIQETQYF.

The rearrangement joins TRBV29-1 to TRBJ2-1, with D possibly TRBD1 on 5 matching bases. The CDR3 has 11 residues. Trimming took off 8 bases at V and 15 bases at J, with 20 bases between the two ends. From germline, CDR1 is SQVTM and CDR2 ANQGSEA. The CDR3 region has the DNA TGCAGCACCCGGTTGGACACCGGGCCGTTCTTC. Encoded protein: CSTRLDTGPFF.

The gene calls are TRBV12-3 or TRBV12-4 and TRBJ2-1; no reliable D call. This CDR3 comprises 11 residues. V lost 5 bases and J lost 9, with 8 bases in between. DNA of the CDR3: TGTGCCAGCAGTCCTTCGAGTGAGCAGTTCTTC. It specifies CASSPSSEQFF.

The chain employs TRBV29-1 and TRBJ2-4; D is ambiguous. Germline V gene lookup returns CDR1 SQVTM and CDR2 ANQGSEA. V dropped 0 bases and J dropped 2 bases, with 14 bases sitting between them. The CDR3 is 16 amino acids. CDR3 bases: TGCAGCGTTGAAGATCCCCGACATAATTCCAAAAACATTCAGTACTTC. It specifies CSVEDPRHNSKNIQYF.

This clonotype was observed once. The rearrangement joins TRBV7-3 to TRBJ2-7; a possible D gene is TRBD1 (5 bases). The CDR3 totals 12 residues. V lost 2 bases to trimming and J lost 6 bases, with 8 bases between them. From germline, CDR1 is SGHTA and CDR2 FQGTGA. The CDR3 is CASSLEGVEQYV. The DNA for the CDR3 is TGTGCCAGCAGCTTAGAAGGGGTCGAGCAGTACGTC.

This chain connects TRBV4-3 to TRBJ2-1; TRBD2 matches at 8 bases. The CDR3 consists of 16 residues. CDR1 LGHNA and CDR2 YSLEER come from the germline V gene. Trimming cost V 2 bases and J 4 bases; bases outside gene matches: 7. The CDR3 DNA is TGCGCCAGCAGCCAACCAGCGGGAGTCGCTTACAATGAGCAGTTCTTC. Its translation: CASSQPAGVAYNEQFF.

This clonotype was detected many times. The J gene is TRBJ2-4, the V gene TRBV7-2; perhaps D is TRBD1 or TRBD2 (5 bases each). Germline V gene sequence: CDR1 SGHTA, CDR2 FQGNSA. The CDR3 has 15 amino acids. The V end was cut by 5 bases, the J end by 7 bases, with 18 bases between. The CDR3 sequence is CASSQQDLRANIQYF. CDR3 sequence (DNA): TGTGCCAGCAGCCAACAGGATTTGAGGGCGAACATTCAGTACTTC.

At least ten counts were recorded for this clonotype. This chain connects TRBV7-6 to TRBJ1-1; a weak D match, TRBD1 (6 bases). The CDR3 has 13 amino acids. Looked up from germline, CDR1 is SGHVS and CDR2 is FNYEAQ. V dropped 9 bases and J dropped 2 bases, with 13 bases sitting between them. The DNA for the CDR3 is TGTGCCAGTAGCAGGGGCCGTAACACTGAAGCTTTCTTT. This gives the protein CASSRGRNTEAFF.

The chain has TRBV7-6 and TRBJ2-1; a possible D gene is TRBD1 (5 bases). The CDR3 has 12 residues. The V gene lost 5 bases and the J gene lost 7 bases, with 9 bases spanning the gap. CDR1 is SGHVS and CDR2 is FNYEAQ in the germline V gene. The CDR3 nucleotides read TGTGCCAGCAGCCCACACAGGAATGAGCAGTTCTTC. Encoded protein: CASSPHRNEQFF.

The chain combines TRBV6-5 with TRBJ2-2; D is unclear. The CDR3 totals 16 residues. The V and J ends lost 5 bases and 5 bases respectively, with 18 bases between them. Germline values: CDR1 MNHEY, CDR2 SVGAGI. The CDR3 region has the DNA TGTGCCAGCAGTGTCGACATTAGTATTACGACCGGGGAGCTGTTTTTT. Translated: CASSVDISITTGELFF.

The chain employs TRBV11-2 and TRBJ2-1; 10 bases line up with TRBD2. The CDR3 totals 16 residues. Per the germline V gene, CDR1 is SGHAT and CDR2 is FQNNGV. The trim removed 3 bases at V and 5 bases at J, leaving 7 bases unmatched. The CDR3 region is CASSFMASGSNNEQFF. The CDR3 DNA follows: TGTGCCAGCAGCTTTATGGCTAGCGGGAGCAACAATGAGCAGTTCTTC.

The chain employs TRBV27 and TRBJ2-1, with D possibly matching TRBD2 (6 bases). Looked up from germline, CDR1 is MNHEY and CDR2 is SMNVEV (reference sequence). The CDR3 spans 13 residues. V lost 1 base and J 10 bases, leaving 11 bases between the germline ends. The DNA for the CDR3 is TGTGCCAGCAGTTTATTTTCTAGCGAGGAGCAGTTCTTC. Protein: CASSLFSSEEQFF.

V gene TRBV29-1 combines with J gene TRBJ2-1; 11 bases line up with TRBD2. The CDR3 extends over 17 amino acids. The germline CDR1 and CDR2 sequences are SQVTM and ANQGSEA. The trim removed 1 base at V and 6 bases at J, leaving 11 bases unmatched. CDR3 nucleotide sequence: TGCAGCGTTGAAGGTGCCGGCGGACTAGCGGGCCTCAATGAGCAGTTCTTC. It is translated as CSVEGAGGLAGLNEQFF.

This clonotype was found many times. The rearrangement joins TRBV7-2 to TRBJ2-3, with TRBD2 as a possible D gene (5 bases). V was trimmed by 7 bases and J by 9 bases, leaving 17 bases between them. CDR1 is SGHTA and CDR2 is FQGNSA in the germline V gene. The CDR3 runs 13 residues. The CDR3 loop is CASNIEGLLTQYF. Here the CDR3 DNA reads TGTGCCAGCAACATCGAGGGCCTCCTGACGCAGTATTTT.

This chain joins TRBV11-2 and TRBJ2-4; 7 nucleotides match TRBD1. V lost 5 bases to trimming and J lost 1 base; unmatched junction nucleotides: 8. Looked up from germline, CDR1 is SGHAT and CDR2 is FQNNGV. CDR3 length equals 16 residues. The chain's CDR3 is CASSPYRGRAKNIQYF. The DNA of the CDR3 is TGTGCCAGCAGCCCGTACAGGGGAAGGGCCAAAAACATTCAGTACTTC.

The rearrangement joins TRBV7-2 to TRBJ1-5; the match to TRBD1 covers 8 bases. CDR3 size: 16 residues. Trimming at V came to 5 bases and at J to 4 bases, leaving 10 bases not matched to a gene. Per germline, CDR1 SGHTA and CDR2 FQGNSA. For the CDR3, the DNA is TGTGCCAGCAGCCCATGGACAGGGCAGGGGAATCAGCCCCAGCATTTT. This gives the protein CASSPWTGQGNQPQHF.

The V call is TRBV6-2 or TRBV6-3, the J call TRBJ2-1; D might be TRBD2 (5 bases). Germline assignment: CDR1 MNHEY and CDR2 SVGEGT. The CDR3 runs to 12 residues. Trimming removed 4 bases from V and 10 bases from J, with 11 bases in between. The CDR3, as DNA: TGTGCCAGCAGTTCACGGACTCGGGAGCAGTTCTTC. Translating gives CASSSRTREQFF.

This clonotype was picked up a small number of times. This chain joins TRBV28 and TRBJ1-5; D might be TRBD1 (6 bases). Germline values: CDR1 MDHEN, CDR2 SYDVKM. Between the trimmed V and J ends, which lost 1 base and 1 base, there was a span of 8 bases. The CDR3 spans 15 residues. The chain's CDR3 is CASSLYGQSNQPQHF. The CDR3 coding sequence is TGTGCCAGCAGTTTATACGGACAGAGCAATCAGCCCCAGCATTTT.

This clonotype was picked up a small number of times. This sequence joins TRBV5-8 and TRBJ2-2, with 14 positions matching TRBD2. The CDR3 is 16 amino acids. J was trimmed by 7 bases and V by 4 bases; bases with no gene match: 6. CDR1 SGHTS and CDR2 YDEGEE come from the germline V gene. As DNA, the CDR3 is TGTGCCAGCAGCCCGGGACTAGCGGGAGATCACGGGGAGCTGTTTTTT. This encodes CASSPGLAGDHGELFF.

This clonotype appeared many times. The V gene is TRBV7-9, the J gene TRBJ2-1; no definite D call. The germline V and J ends were trimmed by 4 bases and 6 bases, with 19 bases remaining between them. This CDR3 spans 16 amino acids. Germline-derived CDR1 and CDR2 are SEHNR and FQNEAQ (reference sequence). The CDR3: CASSSDPVYLRNEQFF. The CDR3 DNA sequence: TGTGCCAGCAGCTCGGACCCGGTTTACCTCCGCAATGAGCAGTTCTTC. The full variable domain, rest sourced from reference TRBV7-9 and TRBJ2-1, is DTGVSQNPRHKITKRGQNVTFRCDPISEHNRLYWYRQTLGQGPEFLTYFQNEAQLEKSRLLSDRFSAERPKGSFSTLEIQRTEQGDSAMYLCASSSDPVYLRNEQFFGPGTRLTVL.

The chain is built from TRBV2 and TRBJ2-7; a possible D gene is TRBD1 (6 bases). The CDR3 sequence is 15 residues long. CDR1 is SNHLY and CDR2 is FYNNEI in the germline V gene. Trimming cost V 4 bases and J 2 bases, with 15 bases left between them. The CDR3 protein is CASSGETGTTYEQYF. CDR3 nucleotides: TGTGCCAGCAGTGGGGAAACAGGGACCACCTACGAGCAGTACTTC.

J is TRBJ2-5 and V is TRBV28; 14 positions agree with TRBD2. The CDR3 contains 15 residues. The V gene's germline CDR1 is MDHEN and CDR2 SYDVKM. With V trimmed by 8 bases and J by 5 bases, 7 bases remained unmatched. The CDR3 protein is CASGGGTSGSETQYF. The DNA of the CDR3 is TGTGCCAGCGGAGGAGGGACTAGCGGGAGTGAGACCCAGTACTTC. Together with reference TRBV28 and TRBJ2-5, the CDR3 gives the full variable domain: DVKVTQSSRYLVKRTGEKVFLECVQDMDHENMFWYRQDPGLGLRLIYFSYDVKMKEKGDIPEGYSVSREKKERFSLILESASTNQTSMYLCASGGGTSGSETQYFGPGTRLLVL.

This clonotype turned up a few times. The V gene is TRBV12-3 or TRBV12-4, the J gene TRBJ2-7; 11 bases align to TRBD1. Trimming took 5 bases from V and 6 from J; bases not matched to a gene: 6. This CDR3 contains 14 residues. The CDR3 DNA is TGTGCCAGCAGTACCGGGACAGGGGGTCGCGAGCAGTACTTC. Translating gives CASSTGTGGREQYF.

The V gene is TRBV6-2 or TRBV6-3, the J gene TRBJ1-2; no clear D. Trimming cost V 7 bases and J 2 bases, with 8 bases left between them. CDR3 length: 12 amino acids. Germline CDR1 is MNHEY and CDR2 is SVGEGT. CDR3 DNA sequence: TGTGCCAGCACCGAGACAAACTATGGCTACACCTTC. Encoded protein: CASTETNYGYTF.

This clonotype was counted only a few times. V and J are TRBV6-6 and TRBJ2-4; D tentatively reads TRBD1 or TRBD2 (5 bases each). The CDR3 has 18 residues. V was trimmed by 3 bases and J by 0 bases, leaving 18 bases between them. Germline CDR1 reads MNHNY; CDR2 reads SVGAGI (reference sequence). CDR3 amino acids: CASSYDGARALAKNIQYF. The CDR3 DNA reads TGTGCCAGCAGTTATGACGGGGCCAGGGCACTAGCCAAAAACATTCAGTACTTC.

This chain uses TRBV10-3 with TRBJ1-5; 9 nucleotides align to TRBD1. CDR3 length: 14 amino acids. The germline gives CDR1 ENHRY, CDR2 SYGVKD. J lost 7 bases, V lost 5 bases, and 6 bases had no gene match. Here the CDR3 reads CAISTTGGGQPQHF. The CDR3 DNA reads TGTGCCATCAGTACTACAGGGGGCGGACAGCCCCAGCATTTT.

This clonotype came up many times. The DNA for the CDR3 is TGTGCCAGCAGTTTAGGTGGGGGAGTGGCAGATACGCAGTATTTT. This encodes CASSLGGGVADTQYF. The J gene is TRBJ2-3, the V gene TRBV12-3 or TRBV12-4; TRBD1 or TRBD2 may be the D gene (5 bases each). The CDR3 totals 15 residues. Trimming shortened V by 1 base and J by 4 bases, and 12 bases separated the two germline ends.

This clonotype showed up just a few times. This chain joins TRBV6-2 or TRBV6-3 and TRBJ2-1, with D possibly TRBD1 on 5 matching bases. Deletions cut 4 bases from V and 0 bases from J, with 22 bases between. The CDR3 covers 19 residues. Per germline, CDR1 MNHEY and CDR2 SVGEGT. This CDR3 is CASSSAGIVTLHSYNEQFF. In DNA form, the CDR3 reads TGTGCCAGCAGTTCAGCAGGGATTGTCACGCTCCACTCCTACAATGAGCAGTTCTTC.

The chain has TRBV28 and TRBJ1-2; 9 positions match TRBD1. Germline lookup yields CDR1 MDHEN and CDR2 SYDVKM. This CDR3 is built from 15 residues. With 5 bases clipped from V and 7 bases from J, the junction kept 11 bases outside the gene matches. The CDR3 nucleotides are TGTGCCAGCAGTATAAAGGACAGGGGACCTGCTGGCTACACCTTC. Its translation is CASSIKDRGPAGYTF.

CDR3 bases: TGTGCCAGCAGACGTACTACAGATACGCAGTATTTT. This encodes CASRRTTDTQYF. The chain combines TRBV2 with TRBJ2-3; D is uncertain. The CDR3 consists of 12 residues. Germline CDR1 and CDR2: SNHLY and FYNNEI. With 6 bases removed from V and 3 bases from J, the gap between germline ends came to 7 bases.